The 27 T cell receptor beta chains below were found in one sample sequenced in a study of blood T cell repertoires in COVID-19. Produced via immunoSEQ multiplex PCR; TCRdb's table is partial and in-frame only. Of 150,000 to 200,000 clones listed, 85% are singletons. What was sequenced was peripheral blood. The receptor set was obtained from a woman in her sixties with acute or convalescent COVID-19.

This clone was found a few times. The chain has TRBV7-5 and TRBJ1-2; the D call in the table, TRBD1, was not verified against the DNA. TRBV7-5 corresponds to a pseudogene. The CDR3 is 18 residues long. CDR3 protein: CARSLAFRSSDSRLGYTF. CDR3 nucleotides: TGTGCCAGAAGCTTAGCATTTAGGTCGTCGGACAGCCGTTTGGGCTACACCTTC.

The chain employs TRBV19 and TRBJ1-1; no reliable D call. The CDR3 runs to 13 residues. V lost 6 bases, J lost 4 bases, and 12 bases lay in between. In germline, CDR1 is LNHDA, CDR2 SQIVND (reference sequence). CDR3 sequence: CASRAQGGTEAFF. CDR3 bases: TGTGCCAGTAGGGCGCAAGGCGGCACTGAAGCTTTCTTT.

The rearrangement joins TRBV19 to TRBJ1-1; perhaps TRBD1 as D (5 bases). Germline V gene data show CDR1 as LNHDA and CDR2 as SQIVND (reference sequence). This CDR3 contains 15 residues. With 7 bases removed from V and 0 bases from J, the gap between germline ends came to 15 bases. CDR3 amino acids: CASTPFGGLNTEAFF. For the CDR3, the DNA is TGTGCCAGTACCCCCTTTGGGGGGTTGAACACTGAAGCTTTCTTT.

J is TRBJ1-1 and V is TRBV3-1 (or the pseudogene TRBV3-2); D uncertain. Trimming took 1 base from V and 14 from J, leaving 11 bases between them. Per the germline V gene, CDR1 is LGHDT and CDR2 is YNNKEL (reference sequence). The CDR3 runs to 11 residues. CDR3 loop: CASSQGWAKFF. In nucleotides, the CDR3 is TGTGCCAGCAGCCAAGGGTGGGCAAAGTTCTTT.

This rearrangement joins TRBV2 to TRBJ1-1, with D unresolved. Germline CDR1 SNHLY, CDR2 FYNNEI. There are 15 residues in the CDR3. V lost 2 bases and J 1 base, leaving 11 bases between the germline ends. CDR3 in DNA: TGTGCCAGCAGTGAACACACTAGGACGAACACTGAAGCTTTCTTT. It translates to CASSEHTRTNTEAFF.

The chain couples TRBV29-1 to TRBJ2-1; possibly TRBD2 for D (5 bases). V lost 1 base and J lost 1, with 14 bases in between. This CDR3 region has 16 residues. The V gene's germline CDR1 is SQVTM and CDR2 ANQGSEA. CDR3: CSVEGERSGSYNEQFF. The CDR3, as DNA: TGCAGCGTTGAAGGGGAGCGGAGTGGGTCCTACAATGAGCAGTTCTTC.

J is TRBJ2-2 and V is TRBV3-1 (or the pseudogene TRBV3-2), with D tentatively TRBD1 (5 bases). The CDR3 has 16 amino acids. Germline lookup yields CDR1 LGHDT and CDR2 YNNKEL (reference sequence). V lost 3 bases, J lost 5 bases, and 16 bases lay in between. CDR3 coding DNA: TGTGCCAGCAGCCATGGTGTAGGGGATATTACCGGGGAGCTGTTTTTT. It is translated as CASSHGVGDITGELFF.

The chain employs TRBV15 and TRBJ2-5; perhaps TRBD2 as D (6 bases). CDR1 is LNHNV and CDR2 is YYDKDF in the germline V gene (reference sequence). Trimming removed 0 bases at V and 5 bases at J, with 13 bases between. The length of the CDR3 is 15 residues. CDR3 in amino acids: CATSRDPGAQETQYF. The CDR3 DNA sequence: TGTGCCACCAGCAGAGATCCGGGAGCGCAGGAGACCCAGTACTTC.

V is TRBV6-1 and J is TRBJ1-2; TRBD1 matches at 10 bases. Per germline, CDR1 MNHNS and CDR2 SASEGT. CDR3 size: 13 residues. The V segment lost 6 bases and the J segment 6 bases; nucleotides outside the gene matches: 4. CDR3 nucleotide sequence: TGTGCCAGCAGGTTCGGGACAGGGGATGGCTACACCTTC. Its translation: CASRFGTGDGYTF.

The DNA of the CDR3 is TGTGCCAGCAGTTACCAAGCGGGGTCTAGCACAGATACGCAGTATTTT. Protein: CASSYQAGSSTDTQYF. The chain couples TRBV6-5 to TRBJ2-3, with 7 positions matching TRBD2. Per the germline V gene, CDR1 is MNHEY and CDR2 is SVGAGI. The CDR3 runs 16 residues. J gave up 0 bases and V 2 bases, and 5 bases lay outside the gene matches.

The chain uses TRBV19 and TRBJ2-5; TRBD2 agrees at 8 bases. Germline values: CDR1 LNHDA, CDR2 SQIVND (reference sequence). CDR3 length: 15 residues. J lost 5 bases, V lost 4 bases, and 9 bases had no gene match. CDR3 region: CASSKFGTSGETQYF. The DNA for the CDR3 is TGTGCCAGTAGTAAGTTCGGGACTAGTGGGGAGACCCAGTACTTC.

In nucleotides, the CDR3 is TGCGCCAGCAGCTGGAGCGGGAGGGACACCGGGGAGCTGTTTTTT. It yields the protein CASSWSGRDTGELFF. The chain links TRBV5-1 to TRBJ2-2; 10 nucleotides match TRBD2. The CDR3 has 15 amino acids. Germline V gives CDR1 SGHRS, CDR2 YFSETQ. V lost 3 bases to trimming and J lost 3 bases; unmatched junction nucleotides: 2. Filled out from reference TRBV5-1 and TRBJ2-2, the complete variable domain reads KAGVTQTPRYLIKTRGQQVTLSCSPISGHRSVSWYQQTPGQGLQFLFEYFSETQRNKGNFPGRFSGRQFSNSRSEMNVSTLELGDSALYLCASSWSGRDTGELFFGEGSRLTVL.

The chain uses TRBV24-1 and TRBJ1-2; 7 bases are shared with TRBD1. The CDR3 length is 15 residues. Germline values: CDR1 KGHDR, CDR2 SFDVKD. J was trimmed by 2 bases and V by 2 bases; bases with no gene match: 4. CDR3 residues: CATSDSMTGNYGYTF. The CDR3 nucleotides are TGTGCCACCAGTGATTCGATGACAGGGAACTATGGCTACACCTTC.

The CDR3 sequence: CASSESTVYSNQPQHF. CDR3 in DNA: TGTGCCAGCAGTGAATCGACAGTTTATAGCAATCAGCCCCAGCATTTT. The chain links TRBV6-1 to TRBJ1-5, with TRBD1 as a possible D gene (5 bases). CDR1 and CDR2 from the germline V gene are MNHNS and SASEGT. The CDR3 loop spans 16 amino acids. V was shortened by 2 bases and J by 0 bases, with 11 bases between the two germline ends.

The gene calls are TRBV18 and TRBJ1-2; 7 positions agree with TRBD1. The CDR3 consists of 16 residues. J was trimmed by 3 bases and V by 4 bases; bases with no gene match: 11. Per germline, CDR1 KGHSH and CDR2 LQKENI. The CDR3 here is CASSQTARQGHYGYTF. In DNA, the CDR3 is TGTGCCAGCTCACAAACCGCCCGACAGGGTCACTATGGCTACACCTTC.

The J gene is TRBJ1-6, the V gene TRBV5-1; 10 nucleotides match TRBD1. The CDR3 consists of 15 residues. The junction had 6 bases not matched to a gene; V was cut back by 3 bases and J by 9 bases. Germline V gene lookup returns CDR1 SGHRS and CDR2 YFSETQ. The CDR3 spells CASSWDRGDGSPLHF. In DNA, the CDR3 is TGCGCCAGCAGCTGGGACAGGGGCGATGGTTCACCCCTCCACTTT.

The chain has TRBV9 and TRBJ1-1; D is possibly TRBD1 (5 bases). The CDR3 is 15 amino acids. V lost 6 bases, J lost 3 bases, and 18 bases lay in between. Germline V gene sequence: CDR1 SGDLS, CDR2 YYNGEE. In DNA form, the CDR3 reads TGTGCCAGCACTCCCTCGACGGGGGTCGACACTGAAGCTTTCTTT. Translated, it gives CASTPSTGVDTEAFF. Using reference TRBV9 and TRBJ1-1 for the parts outside the CDR3, the full variable domain is DSGVTQTPKHLITATGQRVTLRCSPRSGDLSVYWYQQSLDQGLQFLIQYYNGEERAKGNILERFSAQQFPDLHSELNLSSLELGDSALYFCASTPSTGVDTEAFFGQGTRLTVV.

This clone was detected a few times. The chain recombines TRBV24-1 with TRBJ2-1, with TRBD2 matching over 12 bases. This CDR3 spans 17 amino acids. V was pared by 4 bases and J by 4 bases, with 7 bases of the junction left unmatched. CDR1 KGHDR and CDR2 SFDVKD come from the germline V gene. CDR3 sequence (DNA): TGTGCCACCAGTGAGCCGACTAGCGGGAGTTTGTACAATGAGCAGTTCTTC. Its translation: CATSEPTSGSLYNEQFF.

This chain links TRBV2 with TRBJ2-1, with 10 bases fitting TRBD1. There are 17 residues in the CDR3. Germline loops: CDR1 SNHLY, CDR2 FYNNEI. With V trimmed by 2 bases and J by 0 bases, 4 bases remained unmatched. This CDR3 is CASSERTGGFSYNEQFF. For the CDR3, the DNA is TGTGCCAGCAGTGAAAGGACAGGGGGGTTCTCCTACAATGAGCAGTTCTTC.

There are a few counts of this clone. The chain recombines TRBV2 with TRBJ2-1; TRBD1 matches 11 bases. After removal of 3 bases from V and 0 bases from J, the junction contained 1 base not matched to a gene. CDR3 length: 16 residues. Germline V gene data show CDR1 as SNHLY and CDR2 as FYNNEI. The CDR3 DNA follows: TGTGCCAGCAGTGAGGACAGGGGGCCCTCCTACAATGAGCAGTTCTTC. Protein: CASSEDRGPSYNEQFF.

The chain is built from TRBV19 and TRBJ1-1; 7 nucleotides align to TRBD1. Germline lookup yields CDR1 LNHDA and CDR2 SQIVND (reference sequence). The ends lost 3 bases at V and 10 bases at J; junction bases unmatched: 5. CDR3 length: 12 amino acids. The CDR3 loop is CASSIPTGRAFF. The CDR3 nucleotides read TGTGCCAGTAGTATCCCGACAGGGAGAGCTTTCTTT.

This clone is a singleton in its sample. The gene calls are TRBV3-1 (or the pseudogene TRBV3-2) and TRBJ2-5; D is undetermined. Looked up from germline, CDR1 is LGHDT and CDR2 is YNNKEL (reference sequence). The CDR3 length is 14 residues. V was trimmed by 4 bases and J by 1 base, leaving 10 bases between them. The CDR3 is CASSPLDIQETQYF. CDR3 bases: TGTGCCAGCAGCCCCCTCGACATCCAAGAGACCCAGTACTTC.

The genes are TRBV2 and TRBJ2-1; 11 bases match TRBD2. CDR1 and CDR2 from the germline V gene are SNHLY and FYNNEI. The CDR3 totals 14 residues. The V and J ends lost 7 bases and 4 bases, in that order; junction bases with no gene match: 3. The CDR3 DNA is TGTGCCAGCAAGGGGACTAGCGGTTACAATGAGCAGTTCTTC. Residues: CASKGTSGYNEQFF.

In its sample, this clone was seen a few times. The sample has other DNA sequences that encode this CDR3 too. The chain is built from TRBV5-1 and TRBJ2-1; 7 bases are a match to TRBD2. Germline CDR1 and CDR2: SGHRS and YFSETQ. J gave up 1 base and V 7 bases, and 8 bases lay outside the gene matches. The CDR3 length is 15 residues. CDR3 sequence (DNA): TGCGCCAGCTCCCCTAGCGGTACATCCTACAATGAGCAGTTCTTC. This sequence encodes CASSPSGTSYNEQFF.

The V and J genes are TRBV19 and TRBJ1-2; D not resolved. Per the germline V gene, CDR1 is LNHDA and CDR2 is SQIVND (reference sequence). The CDR3 runs to 16 residues. Deletions cut 7 bases from V and 3 bases from J, with 21 bases between. DNA of the CDR3: TGTGCCAGTACATCCCGCTCTTTGGCGGCAGACTATGGCTACACCTTC. This encodes CASTSRSLAADYGYTF.

The J gene is TRBJ2-2, the V gene TRBV7-8; 10 positions agree with TRBD2. The J segment lost 7 bases and the V segment lost 3 bases, leaving 5 bases of the junction unmatched. The CDR3 runs to 15 residues. In germline, CDR1 is SGHVS, CDR2 FQNEAQ. As DNA, the CDR3 is TGTGCCAGCAGCTTTGGAGCGGGAGGGATCGGGGAGCTGTTTTTT. Its protein is CASSFGAGGIGELFF.

CDR3 coding DNA: TGTGCCAGCAGTGAACTAGCGGCCTACAATGAGCAGTTCTTC. The encoded protein is CASSELAAYNEQFF. The gene calls are TRBV28 and TRBJ2-1, with 8 nucleotides matching TRBD2. Germline V gene sequence: CDR1 MDHEN, CDR2 SYDVKM. V gave up 5 bases and J gave up 2 bases; unmatched junction bases: 2. CDR3 length: 14 amino acids.